This passage covers 22 T cell receptor beta chains from one sample sequenced in a study of T cell responses to AZD1222 COVID-19 vaccine. The assay was immunoSEQ multiplex PCR, and TCRdb's table has in-frame clones only and misses some. Of some 79,000 clones in the sample, 80% were seen once. This material consisted of peripheral blood, taken 28 days after the second AZD1222 dose. The receptor source for this set is an adult who received the AZD1222 COVID-19 vaccine.

The gene calls are TRBV4-1 and TRBJ2-1, with 8 positions matching TRBD2. CDR1 is MGHRA and CDR2 is YSYEKL in the germline V gene. The V gene end was trimmed by 1 base and the J gene end by 3 bases; junction bases not matched to a gene: 2. This CDR3 comprises 15 residues. The chain's CDR3 is CASSQAGTSYNEQFF. CDR3 nucleotides: TGCGCCAGCAGCCAAGCCGGGACTAGCTACAATGAGCAGTTCTTC.

This clone was detected once. The chain uses TRBV6-2 or TRBV6-3 and TRBJ1-5, with D unclear. V was trimmed by 2 bases and J by 6 bases, leaving 11 bases between them. The germline V gene encodes CDR1 MNHEY and CDR2 SVGEGT. CDR3 length: 14 amino acids. The CDR3 nucleotides are TGTGCCAGCAGTTACCCCGGGAGCGGTCAGCCCCAGCATTTT. This codes for CASSYPGSGQPQHF.

This chain joins TRBV9 and TRBJ2-1; possibly TRBD1 or TRBD2 for D (6 bases each). This CDR3 has 15 residues. Trimming shortened V by 0 bases and J by 5 bases, and 12 bases separated the two germline ends. Germline loops: CDR1 SGDLS, CDR2 YYNGEE. As DNA, the CDR3 is TGTGCCAGCAGCGTAGACAGGGAGGTCGACAATGAGCAGTTCTTC. This codes for CASSVDREVDNEQFF.

This clone was detected only once. V is TRBV11-2 and J is TRBJ1-1; no clear D gene. The germline V gene encodes CDR1 SGHAT and CDR2 FQNNGV. The CDR3 loop spans 15 amino acids. Deletions cut 3 bases from V and 3 bases from J, with 14 bases between. CDR3 in DNA: TGTGCCAGCAGCTTTAGGCCGGTAGACGACACTGAAGCTTTCTTT. This translates into CASSFRPVDDTEAFF.

The rearrangement joins TRBV27 to TRBJ2-7, with a tentative D call TRBD1 (7 bases). Per the germline V gene, CDR1 is MNHEY and CDR2 is SMNVEV (reference sequence). Trimming stripped 4 bases from V and 1 base from J, with 14 bases between. The CDR3 has 15 residues. DNA of the CDR3: TGTGCCAGCAGTTATCAGGGGGGTTGGTCCTACGAGCAGTACTTC. It encodes CASSYQGGWSYEQYF.

The chain links TRBV5-8 to TRBJ1-2, with a possible D match to TRBD1 (6 bases). CDR3 length: 15 amino acids. Germline CDR1 reads SGHTS; CDR2 reads YDEGEE. Trimming removed 0 bases at V and 4 bases at J, with 13 bases between. The chain's CDR3 is CASSLVGDTGYGYTF. CDR3 in DNA: TGTGCCAGCAGCTTGGTTGGGGACACCGGCTATGGCTACACCTTC.

The genes are TRBV11-1 and TRBJ2-7; 7 nucleotides align to TRBD2. Germline V gives CDR1 SGHAT, CDR2 FQDESV (reference sequence). This CDR3 region has 14 residues. The V and J ends lost 6 bases and 2 bases, in that order; junction bases with no gene match: 7. CDR3 loop: CASRPSGLTYEQYF. The CDR3 coding sequence is TGTGCCAGCAGACCTAGCGGCTTAACCTACGAGCAGTACTTC.

This sequence joins TRBV19 and TRBJ2-5, with TRBD2 matching 9 bases. Trimming cost V 5 bases and J 4 bases; bases outside gene matches: 11. The CDR3 is 16 residues long. Per germline, CDR1 LNHDA and CDR2 SQIVND (reference sequence). The CDR3: CASSSARGGRRETQYF. CDR3 sequence (DNA): TGTGCCAGTAGTTCGGCGCGGGGGGGTAGACGAGAGACCCAGTACTTC.

The V call is TRBV7-3, the J call TRBJ2-7, with TRBD1 identical over 8 bases. Per the germline V gene, CDR1 is SGHTA and CDR2 is FQGTGA. CDR3 length: 13 residues. V lost 3 bases to trimming and J lost 4 bases; unmatched junction nucleotides: 2. The CDR3 nucleotides are TGTGCCAGCAGCTTCGGACAGGGATACGAGCAGTACTTC. Translation: CASSFGQGYEQYF.

The rearrangement uses TRBV5-1 and TRBJ2-2; possibly TRBD2 for D (6 bases). Per the germline V gene, CDR1 is SGHRS and CDR2 is YFSETQ. CDR3 length: 16 residues. Trimming removed 2 bases from V and 4 bases from J, with 15 bases in between. The CDR3 DNA reads TGCGCCAGCAGCTTCCAGGGACTTACGGCCACCGGGGAGCTGTTTTTT. Translating gives CASSFQGLTATGELFF.

The chain combines TRBV18 with TRBJ2-7; 7 nucleotides line up with TRBD1. The CDR3 is 17 amino acids. Germline V gives CDR1 KGHSH, CDR2 LQKENI. V gave up 1 base and J gave up 2 bases; unmatched junction bases: 11. CDR3 DNA: TGTGCCAGCTCACCACAGTGGCTACAGGGGAAAACCTACGAGCAGTACTTC. Translating it yields CASSPQWLQGKTYEQYF.

This chain connects TRBV6-1 to TRBJ1-1, with a tentative D call TRBD1 (5 bases). Germline-derived CDR1 and CDR2 are MNHNS and SASEGT. The CDR3 has 14 residues. V lost 1 base, J lost 3 bases, and 9 bases lay in between. Written as DNA, the CDR3 is TGTGCCAGCAGTGAAGGCCAGGGTGACACTGAAGCTTTCTTT. Its protein is CASSEGQGDTEAFF.

The chain employs TRBV10-2 and TRBJ2-1; D may be TRBD1 (7 bases). The V end lost 4 bases, the J end lost 4 bases, and 17 bases lay between the germline ends. Germline-derived CDR1 and CDR2 are WSHSY and SAAADI. CDR3 size: 16 residues. The CDR3 nucleotides read TGCGCCAGCAGTGGGAGAGGGGGCGGGAATTACAATGAGCAGTTCTTC. Translated, it gives CASSGRGGGNYNEQFF.

This clone has just a few counts. J is TRBJ1-5 and V is TRBV19; 10 positions match TRBD1. This CDR3 region has 14 residues. Trimming cost V 9 bases and J 5 bases; bases outside gene matches: 7. Germline assignment: CDR1 LNHDA and CDR2 SQIVND (reference sequence). CDR3: CASSGQGYYQPQHF. The CDR3 DNA reads TGTGCCAGCTCGGGACAGGGGTACTATCAGCCCCAGCATTTT.

V usage is TRBV7-9 and J usage is TRBJ2-5; 9 bases map to TRBD2. With V trimmed by 4 bases and J by 5 bases, 8 bases remained unmatched. The CDR3 spans 15 residues. The germline V gene encodes CDR1 SEHNR and CDR2 FQNEAQ (reference sequence). CDR3 amino acids: CASSSAGGKGETQYF. The DNA for the CDR3 is TGTGCCAGCAGCTCAGCGGGGGGAAAGGGGGAGACCCAGTACTTC.

The V gene is TRBV7-9, the J gene TRBJ1-5; perhaps TRBD1 as D (5 bases). The germline V and J ends were trimmed by 6 bases and 9 bases, with 15 bases remaining between them. The CDR3 runs 13 residues. Germline V gene data show CDR1 as SEHNR and CDR2 as FQNEAQ (reference sequence). The CDR3 sequence is CASSPDGGGPQHF. The CDR3 DNA reads as TGTGCCAGCAGTCCAGACGGGGGTGGGCCCCAGCATTTT.

V usage is TRBV5-4 and J usage is TRBJ2-3, with TRBD1 matching 12 bases. Germline trimming cut 2 bases from V and 7 bases from J; bases unmatched to any gene: 2. Germline lookup yields CDR1 SGHNT and CDR2 YYREEE (reference sequence). The CDR3 loop spans 14 amino acids. As DNA, the CDR3 is TGTGCCAGCAGCTTTGGGACAGGGGGCTATACGCAGTATTTT. Translation: CASSFGTGGYTQYF.

This clone has a single count. V is TRBV11-2 and J is TRBJ2-7; TRBD2 matches at 11 bases. V shed 5 bases, J shed 3 bases, and the junction held 3 bases outside the gene matches. The CDR3 loop spans 14 amino acids. The germline V gene encodes CDR1 SGHAT and CDR2 FQNNGV. CDR3 coding DNA: TGTGCCAGCAGCCCCGGACTAGCGGGCTACGAGCAGTACTTC. This codes for CASSPGLAGYEQYF.

The V call is TRBV3-1 (or the pseudogene TRBV3-2), the J call TRBJ1-1, with D hard to call. The CDR3 loop spans 17 amino acids. CDR1 is LGHDT, CDR2 YNNKEL, per germline (reference sequence). V was trimmed by 0 bases and J by 0 bases, leaving 14 bases between them. CDR3 region: CASSQDWAGRLNTEAFF. The CDR3 DNA follows: TGTGCCAGCAGCCAAGATTGGGCAGGTCGGTTGAACACTGAAGCTTTCTTT.

The rearrangement joins TRBV3-1 (or the pseudogene TRBV3-2) to TRBJ2-2; no reliable D call. The CDR3 has 14 amino acids. Germline V CDR1 and CDR2: LGHDT, YNNKEL (reference sequence). Between the trimmed V and J ends, which lost 2 bases and 6 bases, there was a span of 10 bases. CDR3 nucleotide sequence: TGTGCCAGCAGCCAAAACACTCACGCCGGGGAGCTGTTTTTT. It translates to CASSQNTHAGELFF.

The chain joins TRBV15 to TRBJ1-2; 12 bases agree with TRBD1. Per the germline V gene, CDR1 is LNHNV and CDR2 is YYDKDF (reference sequence). With V trimmed by 2 bases and J by 3 bases, 4 bases remained unmatched. The CDR3 totals 16 residues. The CDR3 DNA follows: TGTGCCACCAGCAGACTAGGGACAGGGGGCGACTATGGCTACACCTTC. Translation: CATSRLGTGGDYGYTF.

The J gene is TRBJ1-3, the V gene TRBV28; TRBD1 aligns across 8 bases. The CDR3 consists of 15 residues. J gave up 2 bases and V 3 bases, and 3 bases lay outside the gene matches. CDR1 and CDR2 from the germline V gene are MDHEN and SYDVKM. CDR3 loop: CASSLSGQAGNTIYF. For the CDR3, the DNA is TGTGCCAGCAGTTTGTCGGGACAGGCTGGAAACACCATATATTTT.